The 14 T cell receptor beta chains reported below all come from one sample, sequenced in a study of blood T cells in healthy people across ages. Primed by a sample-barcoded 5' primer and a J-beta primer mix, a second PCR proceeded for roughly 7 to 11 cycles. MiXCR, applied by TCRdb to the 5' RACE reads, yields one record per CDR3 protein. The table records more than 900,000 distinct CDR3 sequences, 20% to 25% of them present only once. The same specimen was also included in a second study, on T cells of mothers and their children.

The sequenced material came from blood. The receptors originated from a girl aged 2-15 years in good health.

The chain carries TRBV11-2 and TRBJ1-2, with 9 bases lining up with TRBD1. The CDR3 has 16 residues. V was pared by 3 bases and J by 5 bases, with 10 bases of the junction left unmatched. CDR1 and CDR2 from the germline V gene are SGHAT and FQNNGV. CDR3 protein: CASSLYRGQIEYGYTF. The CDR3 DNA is TGTGCCAGCAGCTTGTACAGGGGGCAAATAGAATATGGCTACACCTTC.

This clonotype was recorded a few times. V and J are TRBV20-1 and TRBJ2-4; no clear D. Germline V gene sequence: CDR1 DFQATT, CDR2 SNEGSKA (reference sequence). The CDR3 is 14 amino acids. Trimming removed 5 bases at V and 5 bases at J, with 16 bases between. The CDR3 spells CSALNGQDQNIQYF. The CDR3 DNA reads TGCAGTGCTCTAAACGGTCAGGACCAAAACATTCAGTACTTC.

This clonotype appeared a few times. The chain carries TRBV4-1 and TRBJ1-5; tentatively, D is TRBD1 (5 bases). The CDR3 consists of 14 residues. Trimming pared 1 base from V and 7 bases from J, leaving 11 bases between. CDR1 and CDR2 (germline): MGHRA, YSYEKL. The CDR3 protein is CASSQVKGKQPQHF. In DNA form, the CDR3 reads TGCGCCAGCAGCCAAGTAAAGGGGAAGCAGCCCCAGCATTTT.

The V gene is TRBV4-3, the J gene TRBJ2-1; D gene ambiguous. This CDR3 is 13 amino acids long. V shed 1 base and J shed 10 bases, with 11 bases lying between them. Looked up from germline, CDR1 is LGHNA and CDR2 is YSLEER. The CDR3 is CASSQVAVNEQFF. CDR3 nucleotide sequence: TGCGCCAGCAGCCAAGTTGCAGTCAACGAGCAGTTCTTC.

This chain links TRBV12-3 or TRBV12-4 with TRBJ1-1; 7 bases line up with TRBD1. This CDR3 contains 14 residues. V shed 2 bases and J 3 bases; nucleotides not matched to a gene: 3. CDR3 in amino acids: CASSLRGRHTEAFF. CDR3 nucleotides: TGTGCCAGCAGTTTAAGGGGGCGACACACTGAAGCTTTCTTT.

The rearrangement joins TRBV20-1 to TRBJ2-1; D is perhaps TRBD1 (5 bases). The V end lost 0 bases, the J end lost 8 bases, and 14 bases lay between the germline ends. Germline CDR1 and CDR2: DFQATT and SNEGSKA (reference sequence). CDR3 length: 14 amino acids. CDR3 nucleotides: TGCAGTGCTAGAGAGTCAGGGAATAAGGATGAGCAGTTCTTC. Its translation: CSARESGNKDEQFF.

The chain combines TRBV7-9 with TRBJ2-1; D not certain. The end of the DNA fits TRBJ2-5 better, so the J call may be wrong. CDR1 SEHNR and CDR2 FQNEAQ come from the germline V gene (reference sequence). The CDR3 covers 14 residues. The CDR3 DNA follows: TGTGCCAGCAGCCACCCCTTATCAGCGGAGACCCAGTACTTC. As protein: CASSHPLSAETQYF.

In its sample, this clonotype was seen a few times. DNA of the CDR3: TGTGCCAGCAGCCAAGATGTCGGTTGGGACAATGAGCAGTTCTTC. It translates to CASSQDVGWDNEQFF. J is TRBJ2-1 and V is TRBV14; D not resolved. The V gene's germline CDR1 is SGHDN and CDR2 FVKESK. The CDR3 totals 15 residues. Trimming removed 0 bases from V and 5 bases from J, with 11 bases in between.

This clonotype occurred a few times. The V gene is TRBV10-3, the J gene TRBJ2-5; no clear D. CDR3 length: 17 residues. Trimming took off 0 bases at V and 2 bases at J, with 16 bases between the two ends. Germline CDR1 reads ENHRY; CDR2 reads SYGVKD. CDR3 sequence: CAISESIGQASQETQYF. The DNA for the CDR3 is TGTGCCATCAGTGAGTCGATTGGGCAGGCTTCACAAGAGACCCAGTACTTC.

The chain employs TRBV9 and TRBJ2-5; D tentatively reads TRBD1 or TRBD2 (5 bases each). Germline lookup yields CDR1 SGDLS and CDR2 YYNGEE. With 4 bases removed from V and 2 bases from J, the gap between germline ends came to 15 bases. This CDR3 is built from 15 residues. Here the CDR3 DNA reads TGTGCCAGCAGCCCAGGGACGGGAATACAAGAGACCCAGTACTTC. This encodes CASSPGTGIQETQYF.

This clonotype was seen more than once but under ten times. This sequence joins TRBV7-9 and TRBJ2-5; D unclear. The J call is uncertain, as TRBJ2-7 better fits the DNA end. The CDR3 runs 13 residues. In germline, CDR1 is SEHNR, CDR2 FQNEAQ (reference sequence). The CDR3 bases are TGTGCCAGCAGCCCTATCATGGGCCTCGAGCAGTACTTC. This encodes CASSPIMGLEQYF.

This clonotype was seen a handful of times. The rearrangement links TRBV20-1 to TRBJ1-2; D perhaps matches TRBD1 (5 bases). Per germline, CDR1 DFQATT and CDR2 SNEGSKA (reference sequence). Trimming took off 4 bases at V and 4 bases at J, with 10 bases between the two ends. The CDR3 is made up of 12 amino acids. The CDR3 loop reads CSATRQGYGYTF. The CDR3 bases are TGCAGTGCTACACGGCAGGGCTATGGCTACACCTTC.

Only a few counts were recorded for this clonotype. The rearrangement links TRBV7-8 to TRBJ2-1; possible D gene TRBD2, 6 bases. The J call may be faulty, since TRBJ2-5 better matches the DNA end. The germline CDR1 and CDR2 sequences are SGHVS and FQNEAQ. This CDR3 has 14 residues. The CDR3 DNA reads TGTGCCAGCAGCTTCGGGGGTTCGGGAGAGACCCAGTACTTC. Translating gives CASSFGGSGETQYF.

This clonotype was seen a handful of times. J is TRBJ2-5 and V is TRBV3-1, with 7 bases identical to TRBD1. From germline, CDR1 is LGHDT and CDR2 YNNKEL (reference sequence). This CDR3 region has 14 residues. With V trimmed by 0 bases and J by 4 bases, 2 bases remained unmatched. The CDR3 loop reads CASSQDYRGETQYF. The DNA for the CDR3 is TGTGCCAGCAGCCAAGATTACAGGGGAGAGACCCAGTACTTC.